This T cell receptor beta chain came from a study of identical twins. General study findings and limits: Reduced insertions were recorded for abundant cord blood beta clonotypes, with no such pattern in memory repertoires.

The authors used template switching to add a universal primer site and gave cDNA unique molecular identifiers. TCRdb redid the calling of the 5' RACE reads with MiXCR, one entry per CDR3 protein. Seen here are just over 500,000 distinct CDR3 sequences, around 20% observed once, and the top ten hold under 0.95%. This clonotype showed up just a few times. Antigen specificity is unknown. Germline CDR1 is SGHRS and CDR2 is YFSETQ. This CDR3 is built from 17 residues. V was shortened by 2 bases and J by 2 bases, with 20 bases between the two germline ends. The same specimen was also included in a second study, on T cells expressing NK-cell markers. That source reports: One of eight sequenced donors was HCMV-seronegative; the other seven were seropositive.

Specimen: CD4+ T cells sorted from blood. V is TRBV5-1 and J is TRBJ2-7; D could derive from TRBD1 or TRBD2 (7 bases each). The source of this sequence is a woman under 30 in good health. The CDR3 DNA sequence: TGCGCCAGCAGCTTACTCCCGGGGGGACAGATACCCTACGAGCAGTACTTC. This codes for CASSLLPGGQIPYEQYF.